Shown below are 24 T cell receptor beta chains from a single sample sequenced in a study of STAT3 mutations in large granular lymphocyte leukemia. Points from the study as a whole: At least one immunodominant TCR beta clonotype appeared in every T-cell large granular lymphocyte leukemia patient.

No antigens are known for them. Clones were sequenced by immunoSEQ multiplex PCR, and TCRdb holds only the in-frame ones, with some missing. Among around 33,000 clones listed, over 60% were seen once. Sequenced input: peripheral blood mononuclear cells. These receptors were collected from a woman in her forties or fifties with T-cell large granular lymphocyte leukemia. Some clones in this sample may be carry-over from other donors' samples.

The V and J genes are TRBV18 and TRBJ2-7; TRBD1 matches at 11 bases. Losses at the gene ends were 3 bases for V and 6 bases for J; bases not matched to a gene: 7. The CDR3 has 15 residues. The germline gives CDR1 KGHSH, CDR2 LQKENI. The CDR3 protein is CASSPLGQGEGEQYF. The CDR3 bases are TGTGCCAGCTCACCCCTGGGACAGGGGGAGGGCGAGCAGTACTTC.

The J gene is TRBJ1-5, the V gene TRBV6-5; D is unclear. Trimming removed 9 bases at V and 4 bases at J, with 7 bases between. From germline, CDR1 is MNHEY and CDR2 SVGAGI. This CDR3 has 11 residues. The CDR3 nucleotides read TGTGCCAGTGGAATGAATCAGCCCCAGCATTTT. Translation: CASGMNQPQHF.

V is TRBV18 and J is TRBJ1-2, with 10 bases lining up with TRBD1. The germline V gene has CDR1 KGHSH and CDR2 LQKENI. V gave up 5 bases and J gave up 8 bases; unmatched junction bases: 8. The CDR3 has 14 residues. The CDR3: CASSSDRGPRGYTF. CDR3 bases: TGTGCCAGCTCAAGTGACAGGGGGCCGCGAGGCTACACCTTC. Together with reference TRBV18 and TRBJ1-2, the CDR3 gives the full variable domain: NAGVMQNPRHLVRRRGQEARLRCSPMKGHSHVYWYRQLPEEGLKFMVYLQKENIIDESGMPKERFSAEFPKEGPSILRIQQVVRGDSAAYFCASSSDRGPRGYTFGSGTRLTVV.

V gene TRBV7-2 combines with J gene TRBJ2-5; 9 bases are shared with TRBD2. This CDR3 has 15 amino acids. From germline, CDR1 is SGHTA and CDR2 FQGNSA. Losses at the gene ends were 4 bases for V and 5 bases for J; bases not matched to a gene: 8. Here the CDR3 DNA reads TGTGCCAGCAGCTCCCGACTAGCGGCAAGCGAGACCCAGTACTTC. Translated, it gives CASSSRLAASETQYF. Full variable domain (missing parts from reference TRBV7-2 and TRBJ2-5): GAGVSQSPSNKVTEKGKDVELRCDPISGHTALYWYRQSLGQGLEFLIYFQGNSAPDKSGLPSDRFSAERTGGSVSTLTIQRTQQEDSAVYLCASSSRLAASETQYFGPGTRLLVL.

In this sample, this clone turned up a few times. The chain recombines TRBV6-5 with TRBJ1-1, with 9 bases aligning to TRBD1. The ends lost 7 bases at V and 4 bases at J; junction bases unmatched: 4. Germline CDR1 MNHEY, CDR2 SVGAGI. The CDR3 has 13 residues. CDR3 coding DNA: TGTGCCAGCACTAAACAGGGGGCCACTGAAGCTTTCTTT. This sequence encodes CASTKQGATEAFF.

This clone is a singleton in its sample. The rearrangement uses TRBV29-1 and TRBJ2-7; 7 bases line up with TRBD1. Trimming at V came to 4 bases and at J to 3 bases, leaving 6 bases not matched to a gene. The V gene's germline CDR1 is SQVTM and CDR2 ANQGSEA. The length of the CDR3 is 13 residues. The CDR3 loop reads CSVGYRGNYEQYF. The CDR3 nucleotides read TGCAGCGTTGGGTACAGGGGTAACTACGAGCAGTACTTC.

V and J are TRBV30 and TRBJ2-3; the D call may be TRBD1 or TRBD2 (6 bases each). V dropped 0 bases and J dropped 4 bases, with 14 bases sitting between them. This CDR3 has 15 residues. Germline V gives CDR1 GTSNPN, CDR2 SVGIG (reference sequence). In DNA, the CDR3 is TGTGCCTGGAGTGTGGGGGGCCCGCTCGCAGATACGCAGTATTTT. The encoded protein is CAWSVGGPLADTQYF.

The table lists this clone with a few counts. The CDR3 region has the DNA TGTGCCAGCCGTACGGACAGGGCTGCCTATGGCTACACCTTC. Its translation: CASRTDRAAYGYTF. The chain carries TRBV19 and TRBJ1-2; 8 nucleotides match TRBD1. The CDR3 totals 14 residues. Germline V gives CDR1 LNHDA, CDR2 SQIVND (reference sequence). The V and J ends lost 9 bases and 4 bases, in that order; junction bases with no gene match: 10.

The chain's CDR3 is CASSRTVGEQYF. DNA of the CDR3: TGTGCCAGCAGTCGGACTGTAGGAGAGCAGTACTTC. The chain joins TRBV28 to TRBJ2-7, with D perhaps matching TRBD2 (5 bases). There are 12 residues in the CDR3. Trimming pared 5 bases from V and 7 bases from J, leaving 12 bases between. CDR1 and CDR2 from the germline V gene are MDHEN and SYDVKM.

The chain is built from TRBV18 and TRBJ2-3, with 7 bases matching TRBD1. The CDR3 loop spans 14 amino acids. In germline, CDR1 is KGHSH, CDR2 LQKENI. V was pared by 4 bases and J by 4 bases, with 5 bases of the junction left unmatched. The CDR3 is CASSQGQVPDTQYF. The CDR3 bases are TGTGCCAGCTCACAAGGACAGGTGCCAGATACGCAGTATTTT.

This clone was detected a few times. The chain joins TRBV2 to TRBJ1-2, with D perhaps TRBD1 (5 bases). This CDR3 has 12 amino acids. Trimming removed 2 bases at V and 14 bases at J, with 15 bases between. Germline V gives CDR1 SNHLY, CDR2 FYNNEI. Here the CDR3 reads CASSEYGTGGTF. The CDR3 DNA is TGTGCCAGCAGTGAATATGGAACAGGTGGGACCTTC.

The rearrangement uses TRBV5-5 and TRBJ2-3; the match to TRBD2 covers 10 bases. Germline values: CDR1 SGHKS, CDR2 YYEKEE (reference sequence). This CDR3 has 16 residues. V was pared by 2 bases and J by 4 bases, with 7 bases of the junction left unmatched. In DNA, the CDR3 is TGTGCCAGCAGCTTTAGACTAGCGGGTTCCCCAGATACGCAGTATTTT. Translated: CASSFRLAGSPDTQYF.

This chain joins TRBV18 and TRBJ2-7; D ambiguous. Looked up from germline, CDR1 is KGHSH and CDR2 is LQKENI. The length of the CDR3 is 12 residues. V lost 1 base and J lost 3, with 4 bases in between. The CDR3 sequence is CASSPRVYEQYF. CDR3 nucleotides: TGTGCCAGCTCACCACGAGTCTACGAGCAGTACTTC.

This rearrangement joins TRBV18 to TRBJ2-5; no reliable D call. In germline, CDR1 is KGHSH, CDR2 LQKENI. CDR3 size: 13 residues. V was shortened by 5 bases and J by 2 bases, with 9 bases between the two germline ends. This CDR3 reads CASSDSEQETQYF. The CDR3 bases are TGTGCCAGCTCAGACTCCGAACAAGAGACCCAGTACTTC.

The sample holds a few counts of this clone. The V and J genes are TRBV15 and TRBJ2-1, with TRBD1 matching 10 bases. Germline CDR1 LNHNV, CDR2 YYDKDF (reference sequence). The ends lost 3 bases at V and 7 bases at J; junction bases unmatched: 9. The CDR3 is made up of 16 amino acids. The CDR3 sequence: CATSSSGTGVRNEQFF. The CDR3 region has the DNA TGTGCCACCAGCAGTTCCGGGACAGGGGTCCGGAATGAGCAGTTCTTC.

The chain joins TRBV9 to TRBJ2-7; 8 nucleotides match TRBD2. Looked up from germline, CDR1 is SGDLS and CDR2 is YYNGEE. After removal of 0 bases from V and 2 bases from J, the junction contained 4 bases not matched to a gene. CDR3 length: 15 residues. As DNA, the CDR3 is TGTGCCAGCAGCGTAGAAGCGGGGGCGACCTACGAGCAGTACTTC. As protein: CASSVEAGATYEQYF.

The gene calls are TRBV18 and TRBJ2-5, with a tentative D call TRBD1 (6 bases). Germline CDR1 and CDR2: KGHSH and LQKENI. Trimming took off 0 bases at V and 5 bases at J, with 10 bases between the two ends. This CDR3 is built from 14 residues. Written as DNA, the CDR3 is TGTGCCAGCTCACCACCAGGGCAGGGGGAGACCCAGTACTTC. It encodes CASSPPGQGETQYF.

CDR3 residues: CASSLTGANTEAFF. CDR3 coding DNA: TGTGCCAGCTCCCTGACAGGGGCTAACACTGAAGCTTTCTTT. This chain joins TRBV18 and TRBJ1-1; TRBD1 aligns across 8 bases. The V gene's germline CDR1 is KGHSH and CDR2 LQKENI. The CDR3 sequence is 14 residues long. The ends lost 6 bases at V and 2 bases at J; junction bases unmatched: 5.

The chain recombines TRBV27 with TRBJ1-5; D not certain. The CDR3 covers 14 residues. In germline, CDR1 is MNHEY, CDR2 SMNVEV (reference sequence). Trimming removed 5 bases at V and 10 bases at J, with 18 bases between. In nucleotides, the CDR3 is TGTGCCAGCAGTCCTTGGGCCACGCCAAGTCCCCAGCATTTT. This translates into CASSPWATPSPQHF.

This chain uses TRBV27 with TRBJ2-7, with 7 bases that match TRBD1. The V gene end was trimmed by 8 bases and the J gene end by 6 bases; junction bases not matched to a gene: 7. Germline V gives CDR1 MNHEY, CDR2 SMNVEV (reference sequence). The CDR3 length is 12 residues. The CDR3 region is CASGQRGLEQYF. As DNA, the CDR3 is TGTGCCAGCGGGCAGAGGGGGCTCGAGCAGTACTTC.

The V call is TRBV29-1, the J call TRBJ2-2; 8 nucleotides match TRBD1. V was pared by 4 bases and J by 4 bases, with 8 bases of the junction left unmatched. Germline V gives CDR1 SQVTM, CDR2 ANQGSEA. The CDR3 runs 15 residues. CDR3 coding DNA: TGCAGCGTTGGAAGGACAGGGCCGGGCACCGGGGAGCTGTTTTTT. This gives the protein CSVGRTGPGTGELFF.

The chain is built from TRBV6-6 and TRBJ1-2, with TRBD1 identical over 8 bases. Germline values: CDR1 MNHNY, CDR2 SVGAGI (reference sequence). The CDR3 loop spans 13 amino acids. Trimming at V came to 6 bases and at J to 8 bases, leaving 8 bases not matched to a gene. Here the CDR3 reads CASSPGQGRGYTF. In nucleotides, the CDR3 is TGTGCCAGCAGCCCCGGACAGGGTCGGGGCTACACCTTC.

The chain has TRBV4-1 and TRBJ2-7, with D perhaps matching TRBD1 (6 bases). CDR1 and CDR2 from the germline V gene are MGHRA and YSYEKL. V lost 1 base and J 3 bases, leaving 16 bases between the germline ends. The CDR3 spans 16 residues. The CDR3 DNA is TGCGCCAGCAGCCAAGGGCCTGGGACACAGTACTACGAGCAGTACTTC. It yields the protein CASSQGPGTQYYEQYF.

The V and J genes are TRBV30 and TRBJ2-3; TRBD2 aligns across 11 bases. The V segment lost 8 bases and the J segment 5 bases; nucleotides outside the gene matches: 9. Germline V gene data show CDR1 as GTSNPN and CDR2 as SVGIG (reference sequence). The CDR3 loop spans 14 amino acids. The CDR3 loop is CAHGVGLAGDTQYF. In DNA form, the CDR3 reads TGTGCCCACGGGGTTGGACTAGCGGGAGATACGCAGTATTTT.